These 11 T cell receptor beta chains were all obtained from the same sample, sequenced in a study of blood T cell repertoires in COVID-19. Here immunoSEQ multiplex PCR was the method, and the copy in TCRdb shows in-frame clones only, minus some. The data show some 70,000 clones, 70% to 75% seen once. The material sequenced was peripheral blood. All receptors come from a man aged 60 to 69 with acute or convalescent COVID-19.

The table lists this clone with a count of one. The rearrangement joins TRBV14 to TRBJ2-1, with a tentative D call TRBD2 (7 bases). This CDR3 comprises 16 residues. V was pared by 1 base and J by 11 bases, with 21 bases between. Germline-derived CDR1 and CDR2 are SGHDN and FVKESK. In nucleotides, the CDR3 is TGTGCCAGCAGCCAAGTCCCTGCGGGGAGGGGACACAAGCAGTTCTTC. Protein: CASSQVPAGRGHKQFF.

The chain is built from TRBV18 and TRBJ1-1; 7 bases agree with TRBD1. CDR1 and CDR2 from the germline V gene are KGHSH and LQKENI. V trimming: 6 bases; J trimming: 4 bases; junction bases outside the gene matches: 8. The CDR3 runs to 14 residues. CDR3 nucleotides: TGTGCCAGCTCTCGAACAGGGGTCTCCACTGAAGCTTTCTTT. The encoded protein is CASSRTGVSTEAFF.

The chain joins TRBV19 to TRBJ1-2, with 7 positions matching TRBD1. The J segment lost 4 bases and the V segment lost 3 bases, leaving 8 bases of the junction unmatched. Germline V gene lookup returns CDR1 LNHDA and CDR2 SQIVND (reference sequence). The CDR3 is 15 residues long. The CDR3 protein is CASSMSTGQSYGYTF. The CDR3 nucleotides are TGTGCCAGTAGTATGTCAACGGGACAGAGCTATGGCTACACCTTC.

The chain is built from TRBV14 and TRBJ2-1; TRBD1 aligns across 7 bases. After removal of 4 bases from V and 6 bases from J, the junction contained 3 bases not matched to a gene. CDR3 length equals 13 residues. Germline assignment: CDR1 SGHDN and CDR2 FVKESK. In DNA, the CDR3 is TGTGCCAGCAGCCCGGGACAGCCCAATGAGCAGTTCTTC. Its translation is CASSPGQPNEQFF.

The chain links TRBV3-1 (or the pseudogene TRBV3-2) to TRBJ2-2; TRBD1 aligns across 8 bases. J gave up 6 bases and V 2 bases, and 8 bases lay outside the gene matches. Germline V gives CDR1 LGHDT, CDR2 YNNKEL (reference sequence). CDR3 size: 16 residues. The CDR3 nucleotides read TGTGCCAGCAGCCAAAGTTACAGGGGGTTTTCCGGGGAGCTGTTTTTT. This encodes CASSQSYRGFSGELFF.

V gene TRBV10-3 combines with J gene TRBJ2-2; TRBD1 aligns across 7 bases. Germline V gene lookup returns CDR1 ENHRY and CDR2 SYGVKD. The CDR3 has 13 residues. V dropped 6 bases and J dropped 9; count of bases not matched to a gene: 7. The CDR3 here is CAISPDRARELFF. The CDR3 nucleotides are TGTGCCATCAGCCCAGACAGGGCCCGGGAGCTGTTTTTT.

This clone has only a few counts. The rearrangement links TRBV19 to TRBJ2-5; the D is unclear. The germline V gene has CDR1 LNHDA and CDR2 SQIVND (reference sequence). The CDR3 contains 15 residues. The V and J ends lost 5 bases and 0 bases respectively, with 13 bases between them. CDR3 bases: TGTGCCAGTAGTCCCGAGCCAGGCAACCAAGAGACCCAGTACTTC. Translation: CASSPEPGNQETQYF.

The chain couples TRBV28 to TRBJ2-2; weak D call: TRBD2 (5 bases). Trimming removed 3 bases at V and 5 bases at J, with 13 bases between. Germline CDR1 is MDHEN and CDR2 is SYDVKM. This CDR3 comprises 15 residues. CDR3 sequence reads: CASSFIGRGTGELFF. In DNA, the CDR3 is TGTGCCAGCAGTTTTATAGGGAGAGGGACCGGGGAGCTGTTTTTT.

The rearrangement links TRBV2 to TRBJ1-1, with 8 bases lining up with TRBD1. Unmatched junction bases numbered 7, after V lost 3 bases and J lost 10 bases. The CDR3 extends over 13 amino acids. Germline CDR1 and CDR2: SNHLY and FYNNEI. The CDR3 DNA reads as TGTGCCAGCAGTGACGGGCACAGGGGGGTAGCTTTCTTT. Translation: CASSDGHRGVAFF.

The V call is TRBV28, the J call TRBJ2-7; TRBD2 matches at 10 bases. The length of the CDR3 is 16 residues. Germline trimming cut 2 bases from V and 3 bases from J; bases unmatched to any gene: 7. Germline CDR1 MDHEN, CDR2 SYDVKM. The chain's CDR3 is CASSLGEAGGRYEQYF. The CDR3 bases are TGTGCCAGCAGTTTAGGGGAAGCGGGAGGGCGCTACGAGCAGTACTTC. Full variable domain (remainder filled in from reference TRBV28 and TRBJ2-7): DVKVTQSSRYLVKRTGEKVFLECVQDMDHENMFWYRQDPGLGLRLIYFSYDVKMKEKGDIPEGYSVSREKKERFSLILESASTNQTSMYLCASSLGEAGGRYEQYFGPGTRLTVT.

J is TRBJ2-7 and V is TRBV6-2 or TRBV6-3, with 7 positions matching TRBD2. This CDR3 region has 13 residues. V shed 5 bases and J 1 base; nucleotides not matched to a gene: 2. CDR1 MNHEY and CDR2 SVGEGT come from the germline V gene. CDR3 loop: CASSASGSYEQYF. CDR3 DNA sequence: TGTGCCAGCAGTGCTAGCGGTTCCTACGAGCAGTACTTC.